The rows below give T cell receptor beta chains drawn from one sample of a study of blood T cell repertoires in COVID-19. Some clones are missing from TCRdb's copy, which holds only in-frame ones; the method was immunoSEQ multiplex PCR. The sample carries under 500,000 clones, 85% to 90% recorded once. Sequenced material: peripheral blood. These receptors were taken from a woman aged 25-40 years with acute or convalescent COVID-19. The CDR3 runs from the conserved cysteine through the conserved F or W. The D gene is left open where the match is weak. Not every row has a clone size; where given, it reads once, few, many or a size class.

d_call	clone_size	v_call	j_call	cdr3_nt	cdr3_aa
NA	NA	TRBV6-6	TRBJ1-2	TGTGCCAGCAGTTACTCGACCCAACAGGGTAACTATGGCTACACCTTC	CASSYSTQQGNYGYTF
TRBD2	NA	TRBV5-1	TRBJ2-2	TGCGCCAGCAGCTTGACTAGCGGGGGCACCGGGGAGCTGTTTTTT	CASSLTSGGTGELFF
NA	NA	TRBV7-9	TRBJ1-1	TGTGCCAGCAGCTTAGAGGCAGGGCAATCGAACACTGAAGCTTTCTTT	CASSLEAGQSNTEAFF
NA	NA	TRBV12-3/TRBV12-4	TRBJ2-5	TGTGCCAGCAGTGGACGGGGGGCCGAGACCCAGTACTTC	CASSGRGAETQYF
TRBD2	NA	TRBV10-3	TRBJ2-1	TGTGCCATCATGGGCTCCGGGACTAGCGGGGGCCACCAATCCTACAATGAGCAGTTCTTC	CAIMGSGTSGGHQSYNEQFF
NA	NA	TRBV15	TRBJ2-7	TGTGCCACCAGCAGAGGTAGGGGGGGGTACGAGCAGTACTTC	CATSRGRGGYEQYF
NA	NA	TRBV12-3/TRBV12-4	TRBJ2-5	TGTGCCAGCAGTCGGACAGATCAAGAGACCCAGTACTTC	CASSRTDQETQYF
NA	NA	TRBV2	TRBJ2-1	TGTGCCAGTAGGAGTCCCTCCTCCTACAATGAGCAGTTCTTC	CASRSPSSYNEQFF
TRBD1	once	TRBV9	TRBJ1-2	TGTGCCAGCAGCGTGCGGGACAGGACGAATGGCTACACCTTC	CASSVRDRTNGYTF
NA	NA	TRBV6-5	TRBJ1-2	TGTGCCAGCAGGGCAAGCGACAGTTTTGTCTATGGCTACACCTTC	CASRASDSFVYGYTF
TRBD2	NA	TRBV5-4	TRBJ2-3	TGTGCCAGCAGCGGATCACTAGCGGGGGTTGGAGATACGCAGTATTTT	CASSGSLAGVGDTQYF
NA	NA	TRBV5-1	TRBJ1-1	TGCGCCAGCAGCTTATCCAAGAACACTGAAGCTTTCTTT	CASSLSKNTEAFF
NA	NA	TRBV14	TRBJ1-1	TGTGCCAGCAGCCAATTTCCGGTGAACACTGAAGCTTTCTTT	CASSQFPVNTEAFF
NA	NA	TRBV11-2	TRBJ2-7	TGTGCCAGCAGCACTGAATACGAGCAGTACTTC	CASSTEYEQYF
TRBD2	NA	TRBV2	TRBJ2-2	TGTGCCAGCAGTGAAGAATTAGCGGGGAGCCGGGAGCTGTTTTTT	CASSEELAGSRELFF
NA	NA	TRBV19	TRBJ2-3	TGTGCCAGTAGTTTGAGGCTAGCGCCAGATACGCAGTATTTT	CASSLRLAPDTQYF
TRBD2	few	TRBV28	TRBJ2-5	TGTGCCAGCAGTGATAGCGGGGGAGGAGAGACCCAGTACTTC	CASSDSGGGETQYF
NA	NA	TRBV29-1	TRBJ2-3	TGCAGCGTTGAACGGGACACCTCCACAGATACGCAGTATTTT	CSVERDTSTDTQYF
TRBD1	NA	TRBV5-1	TRBJ2-7	TGCGCCAGCAGCTTGGCCGGGACAGGGAATATTTACGAGCAGTACTTC	CASSLAGTGNIYEQYF
TRBD2	NA	TRBV5-1	TRBJ2-1	TGCGCCAGCAGCTTGGATAAGCGGGGGAGCTACAATGAGCAGTTCTTC	CASSLDKRGSYNEQFF
TRBD1	NA	TRBV5-1	TRBJ1-1	TGCGCCAGCAGCTTGGCGAGGACAGGGATGGGCACTGAAGCTTTCTTT	CASSLARTGMGTEAFF
NA	once	TRBV7-3	TRBJ2-3	TGTGCCAGCAGCTTAAAGGGATCGGTGGTCGGACACTTCACAGATACGCAGTATTTT	CASSLKGSVVGHFTDTQYF
NA	NA	TRBV5-1	TRBJ2-1	TGCGCCAGCAGCTTGGTTCCCTCCGACCGGGACAATGAGCAGTTCTTC	CASSLVPSDRDNEQFF
TRBD1	NA	TRBV5-1	TRBJ2-5	TGCGCCAGCAGCTTAAGACAGGGTAATCGAGAGACCCAGTACTTC	CASSLRQGNRETQYF
NA	once	TRBV25-1	TRBJ1-2	TGTGCCAGCAGTGCCGCAGGGGACTATGGCTACACCTTC	CASSAAGDYGYTF
NA	NA	TRBV6-5	TRBJ2-7	TGTGCCAGCAGTTACAAAAGGGACTCCCATGGGCAGTACTTC	CASSYKRDSHGQYF